Listed below are T cell receptor beta chains from one sample, sequenced in a study of cytomegalovirus exposure and HLA in healthy donors. Profiled with immunoSEQ multiplex PCR; TCRdb holds only in-frame clones, not every one. This sample has approximately 170,000 clones; around 80% occur once, and the top ten carry roughly 2%. The specimen was PBMCs. Source of these receptors: a human donor in good health. The CDR3 runs from the conserved cysteine through the conserved F or W. D genes are given only for firm matches. For some rows the clone size is stated as once, few or many, or as a class when expanded; others skip it.

D,size,J,V,DNA,CDR3
NA,NA,TRBJ1-3,TRBV5-4,TGTGCCAGCAGCTTGGTGAGTCATGGCTCTGGAAACACCATATATTTT,CASSLVSHGSGNTIYF
TRBD1,NA,TRBJ2-7,TRBV27,TGTGCCACCCGTACGGACAGGGGGCTACGCGAGCAGTACTTC,CATRTDRGLREQYF
NA,NA,TRBJ2-1,TRBV7-2,TGTGCCAGCAGCCCCGGACTATTTAGGAAGCAGTTCTTC,CASSPGLFRKQFF
TRBD2,NA,TRBJ2-7,TRBV25-1,TGTGCCAGCAGATCTAGCGGTTCCTACGAGCAGTACTTC,CASRSSGSYEQYF
TRBD2,NA,TRBJ2-1,TRBV15,TGTGCCACCAGCAGAGTGGGGACTAGCGGGGAAGACAATGAGCAGTTCTTC,CATSRVGTSGEDNEQFF
TRBD2,NA,TRBJ2-1,TRBV6-1,TGTGCCAGCAGTGAACCCTACGCGGGGGGCTCTTACAATGAGCAGTTCTTC,CASSEPYAGGSYNEQFF
TRBD1,NA,TRBJ1-2,TRBV4-1,TGCGCCAGCAGCCAAGGTCCCGGGACAGGGTTGAATGGCTACACCTTC,CASSQGPGTGLNGYTF
NA,NA,TRBJ1-5,TRBV5-1,TGCGCCAGCAGCTTGGACAGTAGCAATCAGCCCCAGCATTTT,CASSLDSSNQPQHF
NA,NA,TRBJ2-1,TRBV19,TGTGCCAGTAGTATAGTGGTGGCAGATCCCGTCAATGAGCAGTTCTTC,CASSIVVADPVNEQFF
NA,NA,TRBJ2-2,TRBV27,TGTGCCAGCAGTTTATATGCCAGGTTGGACACCGGGGAGCTGTTTTTT,CASSLYARLDTGELFF
TRBD2,NA,TRBJ2-3,TRBV9,TGTGCCAGCAGCTTTAGCGGGGGCAGCACAGATACGCAGTATTTT,CASSFSGGSTDTQYF
TRBD1,NA,TRBJ2-3,TRBV27,TGTGCCAGTACACAACAGGGGGCCCGTATGGATACGCAGTATTTT,CASTQQGARMDTQYF
TRBD2,few,TRBJ2-1,TRBV7-2,TGTGCCAGCAGCACACGTAGGCGGGGGGGCGGAAATGAGCAGTTCTTC,CASSTRRRGGGNEQFF
NA,NA,TRBJ2-7,TRBV4-3,TGCGCCAGCAGCCAAGAGTTCGCACAGATCTACGAGCAGTACTTC,CASSQEFAQIYEQYF
TRBD2,NA,TRBJ2-5,TRBV19,TGTGCCAGTAGTTTTAGCGGGGGGGTAGTGGAGACCCAGTACTTC,CASSFSGGVVETQYF
NA,few,TRBJ1-4,TRBV20-1,TGCAGTGCTAGAGTTAGTGAAAAACTGTTTTTT,CSARVSEKLFF
TRBD1,few,TRBJ1-2,TRBV6-5,TGTGCCAGCAGAAAACAGGGGTCGTGTGGCTACACCTTC,CASRKQGSCGYTF
TRBD1,NA,TRBJ2-3,TRBV19,TGTGCCAGTAGTATACCGGGACAGGAGGCAGATACGCAGTATTTT,CASSIPGQEADTQYF
TRBD2,once,TRBJ2-1,TRBV9,TGTGCCAGCAGCGTAGCGCTAGCGGGATACAATGAGCAGTTCTTC,CASSVALAGYNEQFF
TRBD1,NA,TRBJ2-7,TRBV11-3,TGTGCCAGCAGCCGAGGACAGGTTACCTACGAGCAGTACTTC,CASSRGQVTYEQYF
NA,NA,TRBJ1-3,TRBV14,TGTGCCAGCAACCATGGGGGCAGGGCCTCTGGAAACACCATATATTTT,CASNHGGRASGNTIYF
NA,NA,TRBJ1-2,TRBV6-5,TGTGCCAGCACAAGAACAGGGTCCTATGGCTACACCTTC,CASTRTGSYGYTF
NA,NA,TRBJ1-5,TRBV4-3,TGCGCCAGCAGCCAAGACGCAGGGATCAATAGCAATCAGCCCCAGCATTTT,CASSQDAGINSNQPQHF
NA,NA,TRBJ2-3,TRBV5-8,TGTGCCAGCAGCTGGACGGGGGGCCAGGGAGATACGCAGTATTTT,CASSWTGGQGDTQYF